This T cell receptor beta chain was captured by sequencing in a study of control samples from healthy donors and cancer patients. Repertoires were generated with immunoSEQ multiplex PCR, while TCRdb's copy carries only in-frame clones and drops some. The table includes under 150,000 clones, around nine tenths detected once. The sample consisted of blood. The source of this sequence is a man aged 35-49 years in good health.

Here the CDR3 DNA reads TGCGCCAGCAGCTTGAATCCGGCAGGGGGCGGCTACACCTTC. Residues: CASSLNPAGGGYTF. The chain couples TRBV5-1 to TRBJ1-2; 8 positions agree with TRBD1. The V gene's germline CDR1 is SGHRS and CDR2 YFSETQ. This CDR3 is 14 amino acids long. Trimming at V came to 1 base and at J to 8 bases, leaving 7 bases not matched to a gene.